Listed here are 24 T cell receptor beta chains from one sample, sequenced in a study of beta chain features in type 1 diabetes. The antigens for these receptors are not known. Expressed TCRB transcripts were sequenced because the entire RNA isolate underwent reverse transcription. The repertoire was sequenced with immunoSEQ multiplex PCR; TCRdb's copy has only in-frame clones and lacks some. The table records about 660,000 clones, roughly an eighth of them present only once. Findings and caveats of the study: Moderate yet significant TCRB CDR3 shortening was seen in Type 1 diabetes patients in all four CD4+ subsets.

The sample consisted of naive CD4+ T cells from blood. These receptors were collected from a man aged 18 to 30 with type 1 diabetes.

The J gene is TRBJ1-6, the V gene TRBV4-3; D is undetermined. CDR1 is LGHNA and CDR2 is YSLEER in the germline V gene. V lost 0 bases and J lost 7, with 13 bases in between. CDR3 length: 16 residues. The CDR3 loop reads CASSQEFPGQNSPLHF. In nucleotides, the CDR3 is TGCGCCAGCAGCCAAGAGTTTCCAGGCCAAAATTCACCCCTCCACTTT.

This clone came up a few times. The chain couples TRBV19 to TRBJ2-6; D not certain. The length of the CDR3 is 16 residues. Trimming removed 3 bases at V and 2 bases at J, with 11 bases between. Germline loops: CDR1 LNHDA, CDR2 SQIVND (reference sequence). As DNA, the CDR3 is TGTGCCAGTAGTATTCAAGGGATTCCTGGGGCCAACGTCCTGACTTTC. Encoded protein: CASSIQGIPGANVLTF.

The chain combines TRBV30 with TRBJ2-5; 14 nucleotides agree with TRBD2. J was trimmed by 4 bases and V by 8 bases; bases with no gene match: 0. CDR1 is GTSNPN and CDR2 is SVGIG in the germline V gene (reference sequence). The CDR3 extends over 12 amino acids. The CDR3 reads CAGTSGGETQYF. The DNA for the CDR3 is TGTGCCGGGACTAGCGGGGGAGAGACCCAGTACTTC.

Concerning this clone: Lacking the conserved final phenylalanine or tryptophan, this CDR3 likely reflects a read error. No DNA is shown, since the ends of the CDR3 on it are uncertain; the CDR3 is the one TCRdb lists. The chain joins TRBV2 to TRBJ2-4; the D call of TRBD1 is as the table states it, not checked on the DNA. The CDR3 length equals 12 residues, ends included. Germline lookup yields CDR1 SNHLY and CDR2 FYNNEI. The CDR3 protein is CASSEARDRERA.

This clone was seen a handful of times. The rearrangement uses TRBV9 and TRBJ2-1; 8 positions agree with TRBD1. The CDR3 totals 15 residues. Unmatched junction bases numbered 7, after V lost 4 bases and J lost 4 bases. Germline V gives CDR1 SGDLS, CDR2 YYNGEE. CDR3 residues: CASSLTGGWYNEQFF. In DNA form, the CDR3 reads TGTGCCAGCAGCTTAACAGGGGGGTGGTACAATGAGCAGTTCTTC.

CDR3 protein: CASSTRTGRDSEAFF. For the CDR3, the DNA is TGTGCCAGCAGCACCCGGACAGGCCGGGACTCTGAAGCTTTCTTT. The chain has TRBV11-2 and TRBJ1-1, with 7 bases aligning to TRBD1. V was clipped by 5 bases and J by 6 bases; unmatched bases: 12. CDR1 is SGHAT, CDR2 FQNNGV, per germline. The CDR3 loop spans 15 amino acids.

This chain uses TRBV7-9 with TRBJ1-1; D is unclear. Trimming left V 3 bases short and J 1 base short, with 12 bases between. The CDR3 is 15 residues long. Germline V gives CDR1 SEHNR, CDR2 FQNEAQ (reference sequence). DNA of the CDR3: TGTGCCAGCAGCTTCACGACCGGAGGGAACACTGAAGCTTTCTTT. Its translation is CASSFTTGGNTEAFF.

V and J are TRBV7-6 and TRBJ2-4; a possible D gene is TRBD1 (6 bases). The CDR3 is 13 residues long. Germline CDR1 is SGHVS and CDR2 is FNYEAQ. Between the trimmed V and J ends, which lost 5 bases and 9 bases, there was a span of 14 bases. The CDR3: CASSGREGGIQYF. For the CDR3, the DNA is TGTGCCAGCAGCGGCAGGGAAGGGGGCATTCAGTACTTC.

This chain uses TRBV11-2 with TRBJ1-5; D ambiguous. Looked up from germline, CDR1 is SGHAT and CDR2 is FQNNGV. Between the trimmed V and J ends, which lost 5 bases and 7 bases, there was a span of 15 bases. There are 14 residues in the CDR3. CDR3 region: CASSALGQLQPQHF. As DNA, the CDR3 is TGTGCCAGCAGCGCTCTAGGGCAGTTACAGCCCCAGCATTTT.

CDR3 in DNA: TGTGCCTGGAGTGTTGGGCAGGGAGGCCGTCAGCCCCAGCATTTT. Its protein is CAWSVGQGGRQPQHF. The V and J genes are TRBV30 and TRBJ1-5, with D perhaps TRBD1 (5 bases). Germline V gene sequence: CDR1 GTSNPN, CDR2 SVGIG (reference sequence). The V end lost 0 bases, the J end lost 6 bases, and 15 bases lay between the germline ends. The CDR3 sequence is 15 residues long.

This clone was seen a few times. CDR3 in DNA: TGTGCCTGGATAAGGACTTCGGGAGCCTATGGCTACACCTTC. This translates into CAWIRTSGAYGYTF. The rearrangement uses TRBV30 and TRBJ1-2; D remains unclear. Trimming stripped 4 bases from V and 4 bases from J, with 16 bases between. Germline loops: CDR1 GTSNPN, CDR2 SVGIG (reference sequence). This CDR3 has 14 amino acids.

This clone turned up a few times. The rearrangement uses TRBV7-2 and TRBJ1-4; 7 positions match TRBD1. The CDR3 extends over 17 amino acids. The germline gives CDR1 SGHTA, CDR2 FQGNSA. Trimming at V came to 4 bases and at J to 0 bases, leaving 8 bases not matched to a gene. Here the CDR3 DNA reads TGTGCCAGCAGCTCTAGACAGGGTGGCACAACTAATGAAAAACTGTTTTTT. It specifies CASSSRQGGTTNEKLFF. Combining the CDR3 with reference TRBV7-2 and TRBJ1-4 gives the whole variable domain GAGVSQSPSNKVTEKGKDVELRCDPISGHTALYWYRQSLGQGLEFLIYFQGNSAPDKSGLPSDRFSAERTGGSVSTLTIQRTQQEDSAVYLCASSSRQGGTTNEKLFFGSGTQLSVL.

This chain connects TRBV28 to TRBJ2-3; 8 positions match TRBD1. The CDR3 runs to 15 residues. V dropped 8 bases and J dropped 5; count of bases not matched to a gene: 12. Germline V lookup: CDR1 MDHEN, CDR2 SYDVKM. The CDR3 nucleotides read TGTGCCAGCCGACCCCATCAGGGGGCGCAAGATACGCAGTATTTT. This encodes CASRPHQGAQDTQYF.

This clone occurred a few times. J is TRBJ1-1 and V is TRBV7-9; D remains ambiguous. This CDR3 is built from 10 residues. Trimming pared 10 bases from V and 0 bases from J, leaving 3 bases between. The germline CDR1 and CDR2 sequences are SEHNR and FQNEAQ (reference sequence). The CDR3 sequence: CATLNTEAFF. The CDR3 nucleotides are TGTGCCACCCTGAACACTGAAGCTTTCTTT.

The chain recombines TRBV6-5 with TRBJ2-7; possibly TRBD2 for D (6 bases). Germline CDR1 reads MNHEY; CDR2 reads SVGAGI. Trimming cost V 4 bases and J 0 bases, with 10 bases left between them. The CDR3 length is 14 residues. CDR3 coding DNA: TGTGCCAGCAGTTTAGCGGAAGACTCCTACGAGCAGTACTTC. Protein: CASSLAEDSYEQYF.

The rearrangement links TRBV7-9 to TRBJ1-2; D is uncertain. The V end lost 5 bases, the J end lost 3 bases, and 13 bases lay between the germline ends. The CDR3 spans 14 residues. Germline V CDR1 and CDR2: SEHNR, FQNEAQ (reference sequence). The CDR3 reads CASSPHPADYGYTF. CDR3 coding DNA: TGTGCCAGCAGCCCCCACCCGGCGGACTATGGCTACACCTTC.

As DNA, the CDR3 is TGTGCCATCCAGGACTCCCGCACCGGGGAGCTGTTTTTT. This codes for CAIQDSRTGELFF. This chain uses TRBV28 with TRBJ2-2; TRBD2 might be the D (5 bases). CDR1 MDHEN and CDR2 SYDVKM come from the germline V gene. The CDR3 is 13 residues long. Trimming took 10 bases from V and 4 from J, leaving 13 bases between them.

This clone was observed a handful of times. The gene calls are TRBV9 and TRBJ1-2; TRBD1 is a possible D gene (5 bases). The CDR3 is 14 amino acids. Germline V gives CDR1 SGDLS, CDR2 YYNGEE. Trimming removed 4 bases at V and 2 bases at J, with 12 bases between. The CDR3 sequence is CASSPLGQNYGYTF. Written as DNA, the CDR3 is TGTGCCAGCAGCCCACTAGGACAAAACTATGGCTACACCTTC.

This clone was seen a few times. The chain employs TRBV28 and TRBJ2-7; unclear D gene. V was clipped by 10 bases and J by 0 bases, with 19 bases between them. The CDR3 contains 15 residues. Looked up from germline, CDR1 is MDHEN and CDR2 is SYDVKM. The CDR3 protein is CATTHLQLSSYEQYF. Written as DNA, the CDR3 is TGTGCCACCACCCACCTACAGCTAAGCTCCTACGAGCAGTACTTC. Together with reference TRBV28 and TRBJ2-7, the CDR3 gives the full variable domain: DVKVTQSSRYLVKRTGEKVFLECVQDMDHENMFWYRQDPGLGLRLIYFSYDVKMKEKGDIPEGYSVSREKKERFSLILESASTNQTSMYLCATTHLQLSSYEQYFGPGTRLTVT.

The chain is built from TRBV7-3 and TRBJ2-7; 7 bases are shared with TRBD1. CDR3 length: 15 amino acids. Germline V gene sequence: CDR1 SGHTA, CDR2 FQGTGA. The V and J ends lost 3 bases and 6 bases, in that order; junction bases with no gene match: 11. The CDR3: CASSFSGTVVGEQYF. The CDR3 DNA is TGTGCCAGCAGCTTCTCCGGGACAGTGGTCGGCGAGCAGTACTTC.

The chain combines TRBV7-3 with TRBJ2-7; possibly TRBD2 for D (6 bases). With 5 bases removed from V and 5 bases from J, the gap between germline ends came to 19 bases. The CDR3 covers 15 residues. CDR1 is SGHTA and CDR2 is FQGTGA in the germline V gene. CDR3 region: CASSPARSGFHEQYF. The CDR3 DNA is TGTGCCAGCAGCCCCGCGCGCAGCGGGTTCCACGAGCAGTACTTC.

This clone has more than one count but fewer than ten. The sample contains more than one DNA sequence encoding this CDR3. The chain joins TRBV20-1 to TRBJ2-5; D remains ambiguous. This CDR3 is built from 11 residues. Per the germline V gene, CDR1 is DFQATT and CDR2 is SNEGSKA (reference sequence). V was shortened by 4 bases and J by 5 bases, with 8 bases between the two germline ends. DNA of the CDR3: TGCAGTGCTAATCTGGGGGAGACCCAGTACTTC. Its protein is CSANLGETQYF.

This clone has only a few counts. The chain joins TRBV7-9 to TRBJ1-2; D possibly corresponds to TRBD1 (5 bases). CDR1 is SEHNR and CDR2 is FQNEAQ in the germline V gene (reference sequence). The CDR3 extends over 14 amino acids. Trimming pared 7 bases from V and 8 bases from J, leaving 20 bases between. In DNA form, the CDR3 reads TGTGCCAGCATCCCCGGGGCGGAATCGGGAGGCTACACCTTC. As protein: CASIPGAESGGYTF.

This clone appeared a few times. This chain uses TRBV7-9 with TRBJ2-2; D remains unclear. CDR1 and CDR2 (germline): SEHNR, FQNEAQ (reference sequence). With 7 bases removed from V and 5 bases from J, the gap between germline ends came to 5 bases. The CDR3 contains 11 residues. This CDR3 reads CASTFTGELFF. The CDR3 coding sequence is TGTGCCAGCACATTTACCGGGGAGCTGTTTTTT.